The 10 T cell receptor beta chains below all came from one sample that was sequenced in a study of cytomegalovirus exposure and HLA in healthy donors. PCR amplification relied on 60 Vbeta primers (plus 13 Jbeta primers). Assay: immunoSEQ multiplex PCR; the TCRdb copy retains only in-frame clones and omits some. The sample records tens of thousands of clones, roughly 70% being singletons. The sample was PBMCs. The receptors derive from a woman in her forties in good health and CMV-seropositive.

The chain is built from TRBV7-9 and TRBJ2-6, with D possibly matching TRBD1 (6 bases). Germline V CDR1 and CDR2: SEHNR, FQNEAQ (reference sequence). V lost 2 bases and J 0 bases, leaving 11 bases between the germline ends. The CDR3 sequence is 17 residues long. The CDR3, as DNA: TGTGCCAGCAGCTTAAAGGGGACACTCTCTGGGGCCAACGTCCTGACTTTC. It is translated as CASSLKGTLSGANVLTF. Drawing the rest from reference TRBV7-9 and TRBJ2-6, the complete variable domain is DTGVSQNPRHKITKRGQNVTFRCDPISEHNRLYWYRQTLGQGPEFLTYFQNEAQLEKSRLLSDRFSAERPKGSFSTLEIQRTEQGDSAMYLCASSLKGTLSGANVLTFGAGSRLTVL.

The chain employs TRBV9 and TRBJ1-1; D is undetermined. The CDR3 length is 14 residues. Germline CDR1 is SGDLS and CDR2 is YYNGEE. Trimming cost V 0 bases and J 0 bases, with 6 bases left between them. The CDR3 reads CASSVGAVNTEAFF. The CDR3 DNA sequence: TGTGCCAGCAGCGTAGGGGCCGTGAACACTGAAGCTTTCTTT.

This clone was found a few times. The J gene is TRBJ1-2, the V gene TRBV13, with D possibly matching TRBD1 (6 bases). The CDR3 sequence is 14 residues long. Germline CDR1 and CDR2: PRHDT and FYEKMQ (reference sequence). V lost 2 bases and J lost 4, with 11 bases in between. CDR3 in DNA: TGTGCCAGCAGCTTACGAGGGGGAACCTATGGCTACACCTTC. Protein product: CASSLRGGTYGYTF.

The gene calls are TRBV4-1 and TRBJ2-3; 11 bases line up with TRBD2. This CDR3 is built from 16 residues. With V trimmed by 5 bases and J by 1 base, 5 bases remained unmatched. Germline CDR1 reads MGHRA; CDR2 reads YSYEKL. The CDR3 coding sequence is TGCGCCAGCAGCTGGTCGACTAGCGGGGGCACAGATACGCAGTATTTT. Translated: CASSWSTSGGTDTQYF.

With respect to this clone: This sample also contains other DNA sequences that code for the same CDR3. The gene calls are TRBV19 and TRBJ1-3, with D hard to call. CDR3 size: 15 residues. From germline, CDR1 is LNHDA and CDR2 SQIVND (reference sequence). V lost 5 bases to trimming and J lost 0 bases, with 11 bases between them. CDR3 sequence (DNA): TGTGCCAGTAGTCCCCTCGGTCCCTCTGGAAACACCATATATTTT. Its translation is CASSPLGPSGNTIYF.

The chain employs TRBV9 and TRBJ2-5, with 8 bases lining up with TRBD2. Looked up from germline, CDR1 is SGDLS and CDR2 is YYNGEE. This CDR3 comprises 18 residues. V was clipped by 0 bases and J by 2 bases; unmatched bases: 12. Written as DNA, the CDR3 is TGTGCCAGCAGCGTAGGGTGGTCTAGCGGGCGTTCGCAAGAGACCCAGTACTTC. It translates to CASSVGWSSGRSQETQYF.

This clone was counted only a few times. This chain links TRBV18 with TRBJ1-1; 9 nucleotides agree with TRBD1. This CDR3 is built from 17 residues. Germline values: CDR1 KGHSH, CDR2 LQKENI. The J segment lost 0 bases and the V segment lost 5 bases, leaving 10 bases of the junction unmatched. CDR3: CASSRSGQGRMNTEAFF. The CDR3 region has the DNA TGTGCCAGCTCAAGGTCGGGACAGGGTCGGATGAACACTGAAGCTTTCTTT.

The V and J genes are TRBV5-1 and TRBJ2-7, with 9 bases identical to TRBD2. The V segment lost 0 bases and the J segment 1 base; nucleotides outside the gene matches: 8. This CDR3 is 17 amino acids long. CDR1 and CDR2 from the germline V gene are SGHRS and YFSETQ. The CDR3 loop is CASSLAAGSGGSYEQYF. CDR3 in DNA: TGCGCCAGCAGCTTGGCTGCGGGTAGCGGGGGATCCTACGAGCAGTACTTC. Supplemented by reference TRBV5-1 and TRBJ2-7, the full variable domain reads KAGVTQTPRYLIKTRGQQVTLSCSPISGHRSVSWYQQTPGQGLQFLFEYFSETQRNKGNFPGRFSGRQFSNSRSEMNVSTLELGDSALYLCASSLAAGSGGSYEQYFGPGTRLTVT.

V usage is TRBV7-3 and J usage is TRBJ1-1; no clear D gene. The V and J ends lost 1 base and 0 bases respectively, with 9 bases between them. Per germline, CDR1 SGHTA and CDR2 FQGTGA. The CDR3 length is 15 residues. This CDR3 reads CASSLSAGLNTEAFF. In nucleotides, the CDR3 is TGTGCCAGCAGCTTAAGCGCAGGCTTGAACACTGAAGCTTTCTTT.

The J gene is TRBJ1-2, the V gene TRBV7-9; D not resolved. The V gene lost 4 bases and the J gene lost 4 bases, with 13 bases spanning the gap. The CDR3 has 14 amino acids. From germline, CDR1 is SEHNR and CDR2 FQNEAQ (reference sequence). DNA for the CDR3: TGTGCCAGCAGCTCCACAGAGGGAAGCTATGGCTACACCTTC. It is translated as CASSSTEGSYGYTF.